A single sample gave rise to the 11 T cell receptor beta chains below, sequenced in a study of blood T cell repertoires in COVID-19. Repertoires were generated with immunoSEQ multiplex PCR, while TCRdb's copy carries only in-frame clones and drops some. The sample consists of about 64,000 clones, under 95% of them appearing once. The specimen was peripheral blood. These receptors all come from a human donor in a cohort sampled during active COVID-19.

As DNA, the CDR3 is TGTGCCAGCAGGGACAGCTACGAGCAGTACTTC. It codes for CASRDSYEQYF. This chain links TRBV2 with TRBJ2-7; TRBD1 is a possible D gene (6 bases). The germline V gene encodes CDR1 SNHLY and CDR2 FYNNEI. CDR3 size: 11 residues. V shed 6 bases and J shed 3 bases, with 6 bases lying between them. Together with reference TRBV2 and TRBJ2-7, the CDR3 gives the full variable domain: EPEVTQTPSHQVTQMGQEVILRCVPISNHLYFYWYRQILGQKVEFLVSFYNNEISEKSEIFDDQFSVERPDGSNFTLKIRSTKLEDSAMYFCASRDSYEQYFGPGTRLTVT.

This rearrangement joins TRBV28 to TRBJ2-7; 7 bases are a match to TRBD2. The CDR3 is 12 residues long. CDR1 MDHEN and CDR2 SYDVKM come from the germline V gene. Losses at the gene ends were 8 bases for V and 2 bases for J; bases not matched to a gene: 3. CDR3 in DNA: TGTGCCAGCGGGGAGGGCCCCTACGAGCAGTACTTC. It encodes CASGEGPYEQYF.

This chain connects TRBV6-6 to TRBJ2-7, with 9 bases identical to TRBD1. V lost 6 bases, J lost 8 bases, and 11 bases stayed unmatched. The CDR3 runs to 14 residues. CDR1 is MNHNY, CDR2 SVGAGI, per germline (reference sequence). The CDR3: CASRSGTGYTKQYF. The CDR3 bases are TGTGCCAGCAGGTCCGGGACAGGGTATACGAAGCAGTACTTC.

The rearrangement links TRBV29-1 to TRBJ1-3; TRBD1 aligns across 7 bases. This CDR3 comprises 15 residues. V shed 6 bases, J shed 1 base, and the junction held 9 bases outside the gene matches. The germline V gene encodes CDR1 SQVTM and CDR2 ANQGSEA. CDR3 coding DNA: TGCAGCGTCTTGGACAGGCTGGATTCTGGAAACACCATATATTTT. The encoded protein is CSVLDRLDSGNTIYF.

This clone was found a few times. This chain connects TRBV28 to TRBJ2-7; 7 bases line up with TRBD1. With 2 bases clipped from V and 2 bases from J, the junction kept 6 bases outside the gene matches. CDR1 and CDR2 from the germline V gene are MDHEN and SYDVKM. The CDR3 length is 15 residues. CDR3 bases: TGTGCCAGCAGTTTAGTGGGACAGCCAACCTACGAGCAGTACTTC. Encoded protein: CASSLVGQPTYEQYF.

The J gene is TRBJ2-7, the V gene TRBV11-1, with 8 positions matching TRBD2. This CDR3 has 16 residues. Germline CDR1 SGHAT, CDR2 FQDESV (reference sequence). Unmatched junction bases numbered 16, after V lost 6 bases and J lost 6 bases. CDR3: CASSLAARAGDLEQYF. The CDR3 DNA is TGTGCCAGCAGTCTAGCAGCTAGAGCGGGAGATCTCGAGCAGTACTTC. The full variable domain, rest sourced from reference TRBV11-1 and TRBJ2-7, is EAEVAQSPRYKITEKSQAVAFWCDPISGHATLYWYRQILGQGPELLVQFQDESVVDDSQLPKDRFSAERLKGVDSTLKIQPAELGDSAMYLCASSLAARAGDLEQYFGPGTRLTVT.

V is TRBV27 and J is TRBJ2-1; 7 bases match TRBD1. CDR1 MNHEY and CDR2 SMNVEV come from the germline V gene (reference sequence). The V segment lost 7 bases and the J segment 7 bases; nucleotides outside the gene matches: 13. The CDR3 runs to 15 residues. The CDR3 loop is CASNSLTGRGNEQFF. In nucleotides, the CDR3 is TGTGCCAGCAACTCCTTGACAGGGAGAGGAAATGAGCAGTTCTTC.

This rearrangement joins TRBV10-3 to TRBJ1-6; D possibly corresponds to TRBD1 (6 bases). CDR1 ENHRY and CDR2 SYGVKD come from the germline V gene. The V end lost 0 bases, the J end lost 8 bases, and 8 bases lay between the germline ends. The CDR3 contains 14 residues. For the CDR3, the DNA is TGTGCCATCAGTGAGTCAGGGGGGGATTCACCCCTCCACTTT. Translated, it gives CAISESGGDSPLHF.

This CDR3 is CASSNSPAGTDTQYF. The CDR3, as DNA: TGTGCCAGCAGCAACTCCCCCGCTGGCACAGATACGCAGTATTTT. The rearrangement uses TRBV9 and TRBJ2-3; no definite D call. CDR3 size: 15 residues. CDR1 is SGDLS, CDR2 YYNGEE, per germline. V was cut by 4 bases and J by 1 base, with 13 bases left in between. Full variable domain (outside the CDR3, taken from reference TRBV9 and TRBJ2-3): DSGVTQTPKHLITATGQRVTLRCSPRSGDLSVYWYQQSLDQGLQFLIQYYNGEERAKGNILERFSAQQFPDLHSELNLSSLELGDSALYFCASSNSPAGTDTQYFGPGTRLTVL.

The V gene is TRBV7-2, the J gene TRBJ1-2; TRBD1 matches 12 bases. Trimming removed 5 bases from V and 7 bases from J; junction bases left unmatched: 8. Per germline, CDR1 SGHTA and CDR2 FQGNSA. This CDR3 comprises 15 residues. CDR3 sequence: CASSPPGDRGLGYTF. The CDR3 DNA reads TGTGCCAGCAGCCCCCCGGGGGACAGGGGGCTTGGCTACACCTTC.

This clone has a single count. The genes are TRBV5-4 and TRBJ2-5, with D perhaps TRBD1 (5 bases). V was trimmed by 2 bases and J by 1 base, leaving 9 bases between them. The germline V gene has CDR1 SGHNT and CDR2 YYREEE (reference sequence). The CDR3 totals 14 residues. Written as DNA, the CDR3 is TGTGCCAGCAGCTTTTGGGGCTCCCAAGAGACCCAGTACTTC. It yields the protein CASSFWGSQETQYF.